The rows below give T cell receptor beta chains drawn from one sample of a study of T cell repertoires in cytomegalovirus infection. MiXCR, applied by TCRdb to the reads, yields one record per CDR3 protein. Of roughly 150,000 distinct CDR3 sequences in the sample, about 25% are singletons; the top ten hold roughly 11%. Material: PBMCs. These receptor sequences come from a human donor in good health (CMV status not recorded). Some clones in this sample may be carry-over from other donors' samples. Each CDR3 is given with its conserved first and last residue. A D gene is named only where the DNA matches it firmly. Size tells how often a clone was seen (once, few, many) or the class of an expanded clone, and some rows leave it out.

few	.	14	TRBV7-2	TRBJ2-3	TGTGCCAGCAGCCTCCGGACTAACACAGATACGCAGTATTTT	CASSLRTNTDTQYF
many	.	12	TRBV20-1	TRBJ2-1	TGCAGTGCCCATAGCTCCTACAATGAGCAGTTCTTC	CSAHSSYNEQFF
few	.	14	TRBV4-3	TRBJ2-1	TGCGCCAGCAGCCAAGAGGCATCCTACAATGAGCAGTTCTTC	CASSQEASYNEQFF
.	.	13	TRBV5-4	TRBJ1-5	TGTGCCAGCAGCTGGGGCGCGGATCAGCCCCAGCATTTT	CASSWGADQPQHF
.	.	13	TRBV7-6	TRBJ2-1	TGTGCCAGCAGCTTAGCAGAGTACAATGAGCAGTTCTTC	CASSLAEYNEQFF
.	.	16	TRBV7-3	TRBJ2-1	TGTGCCAGCAGCTCGCTTGCTAGCGCTAAGAACAATGAGCAGTTCTTC	CASSSLASAKNNEQFF
.	.	17	TRBV5-5	TRBJ2-1	TGTGCCAGCAGCTCCGATCCCGGGACGGCCACCTACAATGAGCAGTTCTTC	CASSSDPGTATYNEQFF
many	TRBD2	16	TRBV7-8	TRBJ2-3	TGTGCCAGCAGCTTAGGTCCTAGCGGGAGAACAGATACGCAGTATTTT	CASSLGPSGRTDTQYF
.	.	13	TRBV7-3	TRBJ2-5	TGTGCCAGCAGCTCAACCCTCCAAGAGACCCAGTACTTC	CASSSTLQETQYF
few	.	15	TRBV3-1	TRBJ1-2	TGTGCCAGCAGCCAAGGGACAGCAAGAGTCTATGGCTACACCTTC	CASSQGTARVYGYTF
few	TRBD1	17	TRBV6-5	TRBJ1-6	TGTGCCAGCAGATCCACCAAACAGGGGATGCATAATTCACCCCTCCACTTT	CASRSTKQGMHNSPLHF
.	TRBD2	20	TRBV7-3	TRBJ2-2	TGTGCCAGCAGCTTAACGTCGATAGCGGGAGTACTATTGGACACCGGGGAGCTGTTTTTT	CASSLTSIAGVLLDTGELFF
.	TRBD1	12	TRBV6-5	TRBJ1-1	TGTGCCAGCATTACAGGGGGCGAAGTGGCTTTCTTT	CASITGGEVAFF
.	.	12	TRBV7-9	TRBJ2-5	TGTGCCAGCAGCCCCCAGAGGGAGACCCAGTACTTC	CASSPQRETQYF
once	TRBD2	15	TRBV6-5	TRBJ2-3	TGTGCCAGCAGCTTAGCGGGGGGGGCCACAGATACGCAGTATTTT	CASSLAGGATDTQYF
many	.	15	TRBV7-2	TRBJ2-5	TGTGCCAGCAGCTTGTTAACAGGAACCCAAGAGACCCAGTACTTC	CASSLLTGTQETQYF
.	.	17	TRBV14	TRBJ2-1	TGTGCCAGCAGCCAAGTCATCCGACGTTCATCCTACAATGAGCAGTTCTTC	CASSQVIRRSSYNEQFF
.	.	18	TRBV5-1	TRBJ1-3	TGCGCCAGCAGCTTGGCGGCGAGCCAGCGTCGCTCTGGAAACACCATATATTTT	CASSLAASQRRSGNTIYF
few	TRBD2	15	TRBV6-5	TRBJ2-5	TGTGCCAGCAGTTTTGGCGGGGGACCTCAAGAGACCCAGTACTTC	CASSFGGGPQETQYF
few	TRBD2	15	TRBV7-2	TRBJ2-1	TGTGCCAGCAGACCGACTAGCGGGAGGTGGGATGAGCAGTTCTTC	CASRPTSGRWDEQFF
.	.	13	TRBV29-1	TRBJ2-3	TGCAGCGTTGGGCCAGGGAGCACAGATACGCAGTATTTT	CSVGPGSTDTQYF
many	TRBD1	16	TRBV7-9	TRBJ1-1	TGTGCCAGCAGCTTATTAACCGGGGACAGGAAGGCTGAAGCTTTCTTT	CASSLLTGDRKAEAFF
few	.	17	TRBV5-1	TRBJ1-3	TGCGCCAGCAGCTTGGGAGCCGGCATCGGGCATGCGAACACCATATATTTT	CASSLGAGIGHANTIYF
.	TRBD2	15	TRBV2	TRBJ2-5	TGTGCCAGCAGTGAACCAGCGGGATGGGGGGAGACCCAGTACTTC	CASSEPAGWGETQYF
.	TRBD1	13	TRBV12-3/TRBV12-4	TRBJ2-5	TGTGCCAGCAGGGGGACAGGCGTCAAGACCCAGTACTTC	CASRGTGVKTQYF
many	.	15	TRBV7-2	TRBJ2-7	TGTGCCAGCAGCTTAGAGGAGGCCCAGGGCTACGAGCAGTACTTC	CASSLEEAQGYEQYF
.	TRBD2	18	TRBV6-5	TRBJ2-1	TGTGCCAGCACTAAAACTAGCGGGAGATGGAGCTCCTACAATGAGCAGTTCTTC	CASTKTSGRWSSYNEQFF
many	.	15	TRBV7-2	TRBJ2-2	TGTGCCAGCAGCTTAGAAGGTCTAGGGACCGGGGAGCTGTTTTTT	CASSLEGLGTGELFF
many	.	15	TRBV7-2	TRBJ1-4	TGTGCCAGCAGCTCACAGGGAACAACTAATGAAAAACTGTTTTTT	CASSSQGTTNEKLFF
many	.	15	TRBV12-5	TRBJ1-1	TGTGCTAGTGGTCCCCGGACGGGAATGAACACTGAAGCTTTCTTT	CASGPRTGMNTEAFF